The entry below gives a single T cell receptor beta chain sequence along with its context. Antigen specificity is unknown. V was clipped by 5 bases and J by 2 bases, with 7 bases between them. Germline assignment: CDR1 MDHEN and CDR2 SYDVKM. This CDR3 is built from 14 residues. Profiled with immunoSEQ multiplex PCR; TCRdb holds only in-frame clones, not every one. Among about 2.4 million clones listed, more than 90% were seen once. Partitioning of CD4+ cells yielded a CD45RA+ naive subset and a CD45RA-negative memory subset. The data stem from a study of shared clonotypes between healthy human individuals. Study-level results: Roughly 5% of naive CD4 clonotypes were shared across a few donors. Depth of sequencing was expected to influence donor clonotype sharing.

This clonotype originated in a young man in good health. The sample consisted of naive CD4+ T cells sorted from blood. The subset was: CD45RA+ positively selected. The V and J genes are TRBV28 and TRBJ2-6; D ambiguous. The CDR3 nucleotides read TGTGCCAGCAGTAAGGTGGCTGGGGCCAACGTCCTGACTTTC. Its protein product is CASSKVAGANVLTF.